This T cell receptor (beta chain) emerged from a study of blood T cell repertoires in COVID-19. On the study more broadly: PBMCs, B-cell-depleted T cells, or T cells were the source of the cDNA or gDNA that made up the material.

The table lists this clone with a few counts. Original processing methods: Amplification with reference gene primers provided the estimates of nucleated cell counts. Data came from immunoSEQ multiplex PCR; TCRdb stores just in-frame clones and leaves some out. Clone size and the V and J calls come from that table; the DNA yielded D and trimming. This sample yields roughly 77,000 clones, of which about 80% are seen a single time; around 5% belongs to the top ten. Germline V gene data show CDR1 as MNHEY and CDR2 as SMNVEV (reference sequence). The CDR3 sequence is 13 residues long. J lost 6 bases, V lost 6 bases, and 6 bases had no gene match.

This receptor was taken from a woman in her seventies with acute or convalescent COVID-19. Specimen: peripheral blood. This sequence joins TRBV27 and TRBJ1-1; 8 bases map to TRBD1. CDR3 bases: TGTGCCAGCAGCCGGACAGGGTTGGCTGAAGCTTTCTTT. This gives the protein CASSRTGLAEAFF.